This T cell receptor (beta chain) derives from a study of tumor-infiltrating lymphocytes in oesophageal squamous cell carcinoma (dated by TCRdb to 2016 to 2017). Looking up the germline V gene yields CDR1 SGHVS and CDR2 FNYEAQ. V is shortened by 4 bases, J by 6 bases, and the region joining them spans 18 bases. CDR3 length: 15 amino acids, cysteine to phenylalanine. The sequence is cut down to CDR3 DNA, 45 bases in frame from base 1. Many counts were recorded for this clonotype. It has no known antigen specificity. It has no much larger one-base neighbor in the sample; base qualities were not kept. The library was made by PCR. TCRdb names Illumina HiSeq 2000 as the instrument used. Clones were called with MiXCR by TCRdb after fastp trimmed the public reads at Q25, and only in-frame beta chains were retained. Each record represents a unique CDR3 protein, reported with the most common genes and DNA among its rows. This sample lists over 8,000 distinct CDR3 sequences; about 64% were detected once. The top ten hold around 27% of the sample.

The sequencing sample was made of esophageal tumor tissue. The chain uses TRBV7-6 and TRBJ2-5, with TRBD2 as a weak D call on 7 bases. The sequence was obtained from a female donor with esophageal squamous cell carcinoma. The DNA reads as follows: TGTGCCAGCAGCTCACCGAGGGGGGGGGGGAAGACCCAGTACTTC. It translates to CASSSPRGGGKTQYF.